What follows is one TCR beta chain and its context. These data come from a study of T cell responses to AZD1222 COVID-19 vaccine. The V gene's germline CDR1 is LNHDA and CDR2 SQIVND (reference sequence). Trimming removed 3 bases from V and 4 bases from J, with 10 bases in between. The CDR3 runs to 14 residues. Here immunoSEQ multiplex PCR was the method, and the copy in TCRdb shows in-frame clones only, minus some. The sample contains more than 70,000 clones, roughly 87% of which appear only once. This chain links TRBV19 with TRBJ1-5; D uncertain. Sequenced here: peripheral blood, sampled on day 0 of MenACWY control vaccination. The sequence came from an adult in good health. CDR3 amino acids: CASSIAQRNQPQHF. The CDR3 nucleotides are TGTGCCAGTAGTATTGCTCAGAGGAATCAGCCCCAGCATTTT.